These 24 T cell receptor beta chains originate from one sample sequenced in a study of blood T cells in healthy people across ages. Through a sample-barcoded 5' primer and a J-beta primer mix, a second PCR was run for roughly 7 to 11 cycles. TCRdb redid the calling of the 5' RACE reads with MiXCR, one entry per CDR3 protein. The table lists fewer than 2,000,000 distinct CDR3 sequences, more than 35% of them singletons. Sequences were obtained from blood. These receptors all stem from a human donor in good health.

This clonotype turned up a few times. The rearrangement joins TRBV11-1 to TRBJ1-6; no clear D gene. CDR3 length equals 13 residues. Trimming shortened V by 1 base and J by 9 bases, and 7 bases separated the two germline ends. Germline assignment: CDR1 SGHAT and CDR2 FQDESV (reference sequence). In DNA form, the CDR3 reads TGTGCCAGCAGCTTAGAAGCGGTTTCACCCCTCCACTTT. It translates to CASSLEAVSPLHF.

The chain joins TRBV12-3 or TRBV12-4 to TRBJ1-1; a possible D gene is TRBD1 (6 bases). The CDR3 covers 13 residues. V was shortened by 6 bases and J by 6 bases, with 14 bases between the two germline ends. The CDR3 DNA reads as TGTGCCAGCAGCTACAGGGAGGGCGCTGAAGCTTTCTTT. It translates to CASSYREGAEAFF.

The chain recombines TRBV7-3 with TRBJ1-1; no clear D. Trimming left V 1 base short and J 6 bases short, with 12 bases between. Germline CDR1 SGHTA, CDR2 FQGTGA. The CDR3 loop spans 14 amino acids. The CDR3, as DNA: TGTGCCAGCAGCTTAAATGGGAGATTGTCTGAAGCTTTCTTT. Its translation: CASSLNGRLSEAFF.

In this sample, this clonotype turned up a few times. This chain links TRBV11-2 with TRBJ2-7, with a possible D match to TRBD2 (7 bases). This CDR3 has 15 residues. CDR1 is SGHAT and CDR2 is FQNNGV in the germline V gene. Trimming took 6 bases from V and 3 from J, leaving 18 bases between them. This CDR3 is CASREWGRGNYEQYF. In DNA, the CDR3 is TGTGCCAGCAGGGAGTGGGGGCGGGGGAACTACGAGCAGTACTTC.

The chain uses TRBV6-6 and TRBJ2-5; TRBD2 is a possible D gene (6 bases). The CDR3 spans 14 residues. V was cut by 5 bases and J by 2 bases, with 12 bases left in between. Germline CDR1 reads MNHNY; CDR2 reads SVGAGI (reference sequence). The CDR3: CASSGRGKQETQYF. The DNA for the CDR3 is TGTGCCAGCAGTGGACGGGGGAAACAAGAGACCCAGTACTTC.

Points on this clonotype: At one end, the junction sequence differs from germline, possibly due to a read error. The CDR3 nucleotides read TGTGCCAGCAGCTCAGGGGACCGACGATGGTCACTCCTCCACTTT. It specifies CASSSGDRRWSLLHF. The rearrangement joins TRBV11-2 to TRBJ1-6; a weak D match, TRBD1 (6 bases). The CDR3 runs 15 residues. Looked up from germline, CDR1 is SGHAT and CDR2 is FQNNGV.

This clonotype was seen only a few times. The rearrangement links TRBV18 to TRBJ2-1, with D possibly matching TRBD2 (5 bases). The germline V and J ends were trimmed by 6 bases and 5 bases, with 14 bases remaining between them. Germline CDR1 reads KGHSH; CDR2 reads LQKENI. The CDR3 is 14 amino acids. The CDR3 DNA is TGTGCCAGCTCCTCGCGGACTGGAGACAATGAGCAGTTCTTC. It codes for CASSSRTGDNEQFF.

The rearrangement uses TRBV7-2 and TRBJ2-5; 8 bases match TRBD2. The CDR3 has 19 residues. CDR1 is SGHTA and CDR2 is FQGNSA in the germline V gene. The ends lost 1 base at V and 2 bases at J; junction bases unmatched: 15. The CDR3 spells CASSLGSRGASGFQETQYF. The CDR3 DNA follows: TGTGCCAGCAGCTTAGGGAGTAGGGGAGCTAGCGGGTTTCAAGAGACCCAGTACTTC.

The rearrangement joins TRBV6-2 or TRBV6-3 to TRBJ1-5, with 12 bases aligning to TRBD1. J lost 3 bases, V lost 0 bases, and 6 bases had no gene match. In germline, CDR1 is MNHEY, CDR2 SVGEGT. The CDR3 has 18 residues. As DNA, the CDR3 is TGTGCCAGCAGTTACTCGGGACAGGGGGCGGCTTACAATCAGCCCCAGCATTTT. It encodes CASSYSGQGAAYNQPQHF.

The chain employs TRBV20-1 and TRBJ2-5; the match to TRBD2 covers 11 bases. This CDR3 is built from 15 residues. CDR1 DFQATT and CDR2 SNEGSKA come from the germline V gene (reference sequence). J gave up 3 bases and V 5 bases, and 8 bases lay outside the gene matches. CDR3 in amino acids: CSAPPPSGGKETQYF. CDR3 sequence (DNA): TGCAGTGCTCCCCCCCCTAGCGGGGGGAAAGAGACCCAGTACTTC.

This clonotype was detected only a few times. The CDR3 loop reads CASSRRTNRDEQYF. The CDR3 DNA reads TGTGCCAGCAGTCGACGGACTAACAGGGACGAGCAGTACTTC. V usage is TRBV6-2 or TRBV6-3 and J usage is TRBJ2-4, with D tentatively TRBD1 or TRBD2 (6 bases each). The DNA end is more similar to TRBJ2-7, so the J call may be wrong. Germline loops: CDR1 MNHEY, CDR2 SVGEGT. The CDR3 is made up of 14 amino acids.

The chain combines TRBV6-5 with TRBJ1-1; the D gene is possibly TRBD1 (6 bases). Germline CDR1 is MNHEY and CDR2 is SVGAGI. The CDR3 covers 15 residues. V lost 0 bases and J lost 3, with 11 bases in between. The CDR3 sequence is CASSYSLGAYTEAFF. The CDR3 DNA reads as TGTGCCAGCAGTTACTCCTTGGGGGCCTACACTGAAGCTTTCTTT.

The chain has TRBV25-1 and TRBJ2-7, with D tentatively TRBD1 or TRBD2 (6 bases each). The CDR3 has 14 residues. The germline gives CDR1 MGHDK, CDR2 SYGVNS. Trimming stripped 6 bases from V and 4 bases from J, with 16 bases between. Written as DNA, the CDR3 is TGTGCCAGCAGGGGGGGCAGGGGATGGTACGAGCAGTACTTC. Protein sequence: CASRGGRGWYEQYF.

This clonotype has only a few counts. DNA of the CDR3: TGTGCCAGCAGCCCGTTCAGGGGGGCCTGGGGAGACTATGGCTACACCTTC. This sequence encodes CASSPFRGAWGDYGYTF. The chain recombines TRBV3-1 with TRBJ1-2; 7 bases match TRBD1. CDR1 LGHDT and CDR2 YNNKEL come from the germline V gene (reference sequence). CDR3 size: 17 residues. V lost 4 bases, J lost 3 bases, and 14 bases stayed unmatched.

Notes on this clonotype: Possible read error: a much larger clone is one base away. This chain connects TRBV20-1 to TRBJ2-5, with 7 nucleotides matching TRBD2. The CDR3 contains 12 residues. V was pared by 5 bases and J by 7 bases, with 7 bases of the junction left unmatched. Germline values: CDR1 DFQATT, CDR2 SNEGSKA (reference sequence). Here the CDR3 reads CSAGTGLVTQYF. The CDR3 DNA follows: TGCAGTGCTGGGACCGGACTAGTGACCCAGTACTTC.

This CDR3 reads CASSQPGQGGYGYTF. DNA for the CDR3: TGCGCCAGCAGCCAACCTGGACAGGGGGGCTATGGCTACACCTTC. The chain couples TRBV4-3 to TRBJ1-2; 10 bases fit TRBD1. Germline lookup yields CDR1 LGHNA and CDR2 YSLEER. Trimming took 2 bases from V and 4 from J; bases not matched to a gene: 4. The CDR3 has 15 amino acids.

This clonotype turned up a few times. The V and J genes are TRBV5-6 and TRBJ2-3; 7 bases fit TRBD2. The germline V gene has CDR1 SGHDT and CDR2 YYEEEE. The trim removed 3 bases at V and 4 bases at J, leaving 5 bases unmatched. This CDR3 comprises 14 residues. In nucleotides, the CDR3 is TGTGCCAGCAGCTCCAAGCGGGGATCAGATACGCAGTATTTT. It encodes CASSSKRGSDTQYF.

The chain couples TRBV9 to TRBJ1-2; D not certain. In germline, CDR1 is SGDLS, CDR2 YYNGEE. Trimming pared 0 bases from V and 7 bases from J, leaving 4 bases between. The CDR3 is made up of 11 amino acids. The CDR3 here is CASSVGCGYTF. CDR3 bases: TGTGCCAGCAGCGTAGGGTGTGGCTACACCTTC.

This rearrangement joins TRBV4-2 to TRBJ1-5; D ambiguous. Looked up from germline, CDR1 is LGHNA and CDR2 is YNFKEQ. The CDR3 is made up of 20 amino acids. The ends were cut back, 0 bases at V and 0 bases at J, with 21 bases in the middle. The CDR3 here is CASSQDPTGGWDYSNQPQHF. Here the CDR3 DNA reads TGTGCCAGCAGCCAAGATCCTACGGGAGGGTGGGATTATAGCAATCAGCCCCAGCATTTT.

The chain is built from TRBV9 and TRBJ1-2, with D tentatively TRBD1 (5 bases). The CDR3 is 15 residues long. The germline CDR1 and CDR2 sequences are SGDLS and YYNGEE. Trimming removed 4 bases at V and 1 base at J, with 14 bases between. The CDR3 DNA reads TGTGCCAGCAGCCCCCCTCTGGGGGTTAACTATGGCTACACCTTC. This gives the protein CASSPPLGVNYGYTF.

For the CDR3, the DNA is TGTGCCAGCAGCCACCCTCCCGGGACAGTGAATGAAAAACTGTTTTTT. Translated, it gives CASSHPPGTVNEKLFF. The chain has TRBV7-2 and TRBJ1-4; 7 nucleotides agree with TRBD1. The CDR3 totals 16 residues. Trimming took 5 bases from V and 5 from J; bases not matched to a gene: 11. The germline V gene has CDR1 SGHTA and CDR2 FQGNSA.

This clonotype was detected a few times. The chain links TRBV12-3 or TRBV12-4 to TRBJ1-2, with D tentatively TRBD1 (6 bases). The CDR3 is made up of 12 amino acids. V was cut by 3 bases and J by 7 bases, with 9 bases left in between. The chain's CDR3 is CASSFAGVGYTF. The CDR3 bases are TGTGCCAGCAGTTTTGCAGGGGTTGGCTACACCTTC.

This clonotype has a count of ten or more. This chain connects TRBV25-1 to TRBJ1-2; the match to TRBD1 covers 11 bases. V trimming: 2 bases; J trimming: 5 bases; junction bases outside the gene matches: 7. Per the germline V gene, CDR1 is MGHDK and CDR2 is SYGVNS. The CDR3 is 16 residues long. CDR3 in amino acids: CASSEIGTGGVYGYTF. DNA of the CDR3: TGTGCCAGCAGTGAAATCGGGACAGGGGGAGTATATGGCTACACCTTC.

The chain couples TRBV4-1 to TRBJ2-6; D perhaps matches TRBD1 (5 bases). The germline V gene has CDR1 MGHRA and CDR2 YSYEKL. The CDR3 is 18 amino acids. Trimming left V 8 bases short and J 0 bases short, with 20 bases between. In DNA, the CDR3 is TGCGCCAGCGCCTGGGGCAGTGCCCCCGGCTCTGGGGCCAACGTCCTGACTTTC. Protein product: CASAWGSAPGSGANVLTF.